The present TCR beta chain was sequenced within a study of post-analysis software for immune sequencing data. Overall study results and limits: Among roughly 5 TRBV segments more frequent in patients than controls were TRBV5-6, TRBV5-1 and TRBV20-1.

Unique-molecular-identifier-tagged TCR beta cDNA libraries were used. TCRdb reprocessed the PCR reads via MiXCR and lists one record per CDR3 protein. The repertoire holds about 380,000 distinct CDR3 sequences, with approximately 38% as singletons. Worth noting for this clonotype: Its antigen is not identified.

V gave up 3 bases and J gave up 3 bases, with 5 bases separating them. The CDR3 spans 12 residues. Germline CDR1 and CDR2: SGHRS and YFSETQ. The V and J genes are TRBV5-1 and TRBJ2-3, with D hard to call. This TCR was sampled from a girl between 5 and 17 years old with multiple sclerosis. Sequenced: blood. CDR3: CASSSETDTQYF. In nucleotides, the CDR3 is TGCGCCAGCAGCTCCGAAACAGATACGCAGTATTTT.